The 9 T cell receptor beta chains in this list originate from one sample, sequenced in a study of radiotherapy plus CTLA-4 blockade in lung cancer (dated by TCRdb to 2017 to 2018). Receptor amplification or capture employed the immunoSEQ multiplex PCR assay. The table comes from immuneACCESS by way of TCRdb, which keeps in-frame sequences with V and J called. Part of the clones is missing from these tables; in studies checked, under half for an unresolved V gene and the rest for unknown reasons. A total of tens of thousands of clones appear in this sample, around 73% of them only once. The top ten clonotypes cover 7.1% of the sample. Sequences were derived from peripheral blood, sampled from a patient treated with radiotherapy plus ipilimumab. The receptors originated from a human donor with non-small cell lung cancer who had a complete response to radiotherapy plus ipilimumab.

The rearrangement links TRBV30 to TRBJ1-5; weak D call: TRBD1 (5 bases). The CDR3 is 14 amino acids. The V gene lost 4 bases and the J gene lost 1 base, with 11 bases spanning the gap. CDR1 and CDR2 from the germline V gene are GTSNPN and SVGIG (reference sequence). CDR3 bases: TGTGCCTGGAATTTGCCAGGGAGCAATCAGCCCCAGCATTTT. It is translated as CAWNLPGSNQPQHF.

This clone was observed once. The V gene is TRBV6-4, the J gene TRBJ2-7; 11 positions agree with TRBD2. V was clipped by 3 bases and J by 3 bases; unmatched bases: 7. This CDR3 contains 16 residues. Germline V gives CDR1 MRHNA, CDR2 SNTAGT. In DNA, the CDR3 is TGTGCCAGCAGTGAGGCACTAGCGGGAGAGAACTACGAGCAGTACGTC. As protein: CASSEALAGENYEQYV.

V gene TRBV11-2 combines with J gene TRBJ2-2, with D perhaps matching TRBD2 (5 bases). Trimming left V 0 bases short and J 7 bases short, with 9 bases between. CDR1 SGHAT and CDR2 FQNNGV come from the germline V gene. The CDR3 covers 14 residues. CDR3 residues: CASSLERAGGELFF. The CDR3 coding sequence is TGTGCCAGCAGCTTAGAAAGGGCGGGCGGGGAGCTGTTTTTT.

The DNA for the CDR3 is TGTGCTAGTGGTCCAGGGACCGGGAACTATGGCTACACCTTC. Amino acids: CASGPGTGNYGYTF. The chain couples TRBV12-5 to TRBJ1-2; TRBD1 might be the D (5 bases). The CDR3 runs 14 residues. V was shortened by 5 bases and J by 2 bases, with 12 bases between the two germline ends. Per the germline V gene, CDR1 is LGHNT and CDR2 is FRNRAP.

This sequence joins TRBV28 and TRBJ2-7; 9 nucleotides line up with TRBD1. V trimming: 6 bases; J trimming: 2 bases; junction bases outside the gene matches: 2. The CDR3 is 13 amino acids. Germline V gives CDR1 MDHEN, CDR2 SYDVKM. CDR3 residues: CASRGQGTYEQYV. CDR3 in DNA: TGTGCCAGCAGGGGACAGGGAACCTACGAGCAGTACGTC.

As DNA, the CDR3 is TGTGCCTGGAGTGTAGCAGGGGTCGCCGGAAACACCATATATTTT. Translated, it gives CAWSVAGVAGNTIYF. The rearrangement links TRBV30 to TRBJ1-3, with D possibly TRBD1 on 6 matching bases. Trimming shortened V by 0 bases and J by 4 bases, and 13 bases separated the two germline ends. CDR3 size: 15 residues. Germline CDR1 GTSNPN, CDR2 SVGIG (reference sequence).

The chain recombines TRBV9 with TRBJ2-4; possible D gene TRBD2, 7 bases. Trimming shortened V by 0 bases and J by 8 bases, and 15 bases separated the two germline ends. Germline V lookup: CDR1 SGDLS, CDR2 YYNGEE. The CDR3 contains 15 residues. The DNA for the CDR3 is TGTGCCAGCAGCGTAGCTCCGGGGGGCGCGGACATTCAGTACTTC. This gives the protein CASSVAPGGADIQYF.

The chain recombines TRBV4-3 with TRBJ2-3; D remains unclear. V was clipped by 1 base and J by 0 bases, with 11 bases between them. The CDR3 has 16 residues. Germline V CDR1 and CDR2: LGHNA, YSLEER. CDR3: CASSQGVFPSTDTQYF. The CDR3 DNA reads TGCGCCAGCAGCCAAGGTGTCTTTCCTAGCACAGATACGCAGTATTTT.

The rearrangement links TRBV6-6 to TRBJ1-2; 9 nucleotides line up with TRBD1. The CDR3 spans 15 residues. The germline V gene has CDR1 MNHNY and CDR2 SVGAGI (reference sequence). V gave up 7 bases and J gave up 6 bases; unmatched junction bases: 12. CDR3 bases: TGTGCCAGCAACCATAACGAGGGGACAGGGAATGGCTACACCTTC. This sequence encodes CASNHNEGTGNGYTF.